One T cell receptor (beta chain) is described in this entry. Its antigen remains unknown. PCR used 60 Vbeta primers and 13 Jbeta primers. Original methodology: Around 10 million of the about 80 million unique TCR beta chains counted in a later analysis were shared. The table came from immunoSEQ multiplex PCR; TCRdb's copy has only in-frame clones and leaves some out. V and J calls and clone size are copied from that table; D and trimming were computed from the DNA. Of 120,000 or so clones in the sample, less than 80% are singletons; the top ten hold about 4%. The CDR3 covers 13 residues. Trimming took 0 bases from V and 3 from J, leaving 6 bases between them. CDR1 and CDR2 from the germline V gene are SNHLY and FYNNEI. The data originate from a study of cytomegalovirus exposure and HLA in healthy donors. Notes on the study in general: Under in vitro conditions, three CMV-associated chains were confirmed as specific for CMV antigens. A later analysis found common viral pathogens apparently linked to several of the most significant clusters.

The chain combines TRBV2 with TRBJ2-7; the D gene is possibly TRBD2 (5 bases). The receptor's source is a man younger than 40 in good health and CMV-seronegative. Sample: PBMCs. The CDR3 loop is CASSEAAGYEQYF. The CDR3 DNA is TGTGCCAGCAGTGAAGCTGCGGGCTACGAGCAGTACTTC.